The T cell receptor (beta chain) described here comes from a study of molecular identifiers for immune sequencing clone quantification. The germline V and J ends were trimmed by 2 bases and 2 bases, with 8 bases remaining between them. The length of the CDR3 is 13 residues. The germline CDR1 and CDR2 sequences are SGHRS and YFSETQ. Previously described methods with listed TCR primers produced the bulk TCR libraries. TCRdb ran MiXCR on the PCR reads and lists one entry per CDR3 protein. Of some 580,000 distinct CDR3 sequences detected, about 25% appear once; the ten largest clones hold roughly 0.83%. As to this clonotype: This may arise from a read error, as a much more abundant clone is one base away.

The source of this sequence is a human donor in good health. Some libraries in this study had Jurkat cell RNA spiked in. V is TRBV5-1 and J is TRBJ2-7; D gene unclear. Sequencing was performed on naive CD8+ T cells from blood, with Jurkat cell RNA spiked in. As for subset: FACS-sorted CD8+CD4-CCR7+CD45RA+ naive T cells. CDR3 loop: CASSFTEPYEQYF. DNA for the CDR3: TGCGCCAGCAGCTTTACGGAGCCCTACGAGCAGTACTTC.